Here is one T cell receptor beta chain with its context. Here immunoSEQ multiplex PCR was the method, and the copy in TCRdb shows in-frame clones only, minus some. Of roughly 230,000 clones listed, roughly 90% are singletons. The data originate from a study of blood T cell repertoires in COVID-19. The germline CDR1 and CDR2 sequences are MGHDK and SYGVNS. The ends were cut back, 3 bases at V and 3 bases at J, with 14 bases in the middle. The CDR3 covers 15 residues. V is TRBV25-1 and J is TRBJ1-2; D may be TRBD1 (6 bases). The clonotype originates from a woman aged 60-75 years with COVID-19, enrolled during active disease. Specimen: peripheral blood. The CDR3 DNA reads as TGTGCCAGCAGTGATCAGGGGCGGATGGACTATGGCTACACCTTC. It specifies CASSDQGRMDYGYTF.